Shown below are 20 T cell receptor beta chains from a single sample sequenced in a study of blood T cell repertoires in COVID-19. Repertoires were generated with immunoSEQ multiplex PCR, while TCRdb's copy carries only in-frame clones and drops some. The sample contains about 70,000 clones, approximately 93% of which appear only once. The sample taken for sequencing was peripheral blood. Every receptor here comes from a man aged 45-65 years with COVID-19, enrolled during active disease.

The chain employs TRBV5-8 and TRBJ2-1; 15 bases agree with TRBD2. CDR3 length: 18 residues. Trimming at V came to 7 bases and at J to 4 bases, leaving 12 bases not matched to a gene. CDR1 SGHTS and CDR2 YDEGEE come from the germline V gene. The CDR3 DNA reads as TGTGCCAGCGCGACGGGACTAGCGGGAGGATCTTATTACAATGAGCAGTTCTTC. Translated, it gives CASATGLAGGSYYNEQFF.

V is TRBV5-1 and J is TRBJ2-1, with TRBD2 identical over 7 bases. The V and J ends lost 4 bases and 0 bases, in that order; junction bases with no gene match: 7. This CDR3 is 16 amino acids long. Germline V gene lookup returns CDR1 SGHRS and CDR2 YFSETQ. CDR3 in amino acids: CASSTSGGSSYNEQFF. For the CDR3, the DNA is TGCGCCAGCAGCACCTCAGGCGGGAGCTCCTACAATGAGCAGTTCTTC.

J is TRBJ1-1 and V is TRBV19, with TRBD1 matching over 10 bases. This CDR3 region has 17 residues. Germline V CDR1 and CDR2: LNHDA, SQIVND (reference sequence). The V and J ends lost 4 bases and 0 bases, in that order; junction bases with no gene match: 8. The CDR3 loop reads CASSKGQGTLLNTEAFF. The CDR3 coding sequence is TGTGCCAGTAGTAAGGGACAGGGGACCCTTCTGAACACTGAAGCTTTCTTT.

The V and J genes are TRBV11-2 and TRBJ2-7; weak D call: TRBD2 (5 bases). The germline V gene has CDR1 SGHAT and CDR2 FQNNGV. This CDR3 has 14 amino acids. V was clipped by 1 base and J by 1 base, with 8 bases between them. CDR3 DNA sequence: TGTGCCAGCAGCTTAGGATCGGGGTCCTACGAGCAGTACTTC. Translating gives CASSLGSGSYEQYF.

CDR3 loop: CASRQGLNQPQHF. The CDR3 nucleotides read TGTGCCAGCAGACAGGGGCTCAATCAGCCCCAGCATTTT. The chain employs TRBV6-6 and TRBJ1-5; 7 bases match TRBD1. CDR3 size: 13 residues. V lost 6 bases and J lost 3; bases outside the gene matches: 2. Germline CDR1 reads MNHNY; CDR2 reads SVGAGI (reference sequence).

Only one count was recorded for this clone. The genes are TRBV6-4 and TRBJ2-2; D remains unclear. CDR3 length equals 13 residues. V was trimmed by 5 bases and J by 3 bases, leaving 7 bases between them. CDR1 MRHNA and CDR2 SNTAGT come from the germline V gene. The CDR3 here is CASSNRDTGELFF. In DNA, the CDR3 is TGTGCCAGCAGTAACCGGGACACCGGGGAGCTGTTTTTT.

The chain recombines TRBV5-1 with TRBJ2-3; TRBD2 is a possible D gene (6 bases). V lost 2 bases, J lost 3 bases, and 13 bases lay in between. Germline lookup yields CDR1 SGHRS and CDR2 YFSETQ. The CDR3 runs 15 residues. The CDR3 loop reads CASSLVLGLTDTQYF. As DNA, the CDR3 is TGCGCCAGCAGCTTAGTTTTGGGACTGACAGATACGCAGTATTTT.

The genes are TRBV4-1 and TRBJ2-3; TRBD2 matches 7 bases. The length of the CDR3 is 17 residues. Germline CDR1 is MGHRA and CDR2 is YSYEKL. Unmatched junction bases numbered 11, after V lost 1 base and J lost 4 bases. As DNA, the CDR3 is TGCGCCAGCAGCCAAGTCGGGCTAGCGGTCCCGCCAGATACGCAGTATTTT. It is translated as CASSQVGLAVPPDTQYF.

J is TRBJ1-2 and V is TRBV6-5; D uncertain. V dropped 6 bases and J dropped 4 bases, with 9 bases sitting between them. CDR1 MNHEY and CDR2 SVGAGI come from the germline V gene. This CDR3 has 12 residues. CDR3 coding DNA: TGTGCCAGCAGGCCTCCAGGCTATGGCTACACCTTC. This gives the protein CASRPPGYGYTF.

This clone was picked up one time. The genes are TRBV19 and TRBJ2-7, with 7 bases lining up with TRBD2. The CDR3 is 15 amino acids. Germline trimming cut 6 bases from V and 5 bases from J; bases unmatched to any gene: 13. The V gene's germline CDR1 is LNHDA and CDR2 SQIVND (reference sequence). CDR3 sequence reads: CASSQRGGKANEQYF. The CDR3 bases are TGTGCCAGTAGCCAAAGGGGAGGGAAAGCCAACGAGCAGTACTTC.

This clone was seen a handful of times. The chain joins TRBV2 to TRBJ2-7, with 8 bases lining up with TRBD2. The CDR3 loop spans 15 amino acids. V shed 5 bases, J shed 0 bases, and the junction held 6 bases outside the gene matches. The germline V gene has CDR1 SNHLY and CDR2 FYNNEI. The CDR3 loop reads CASSKSGSISYEQYF. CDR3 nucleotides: TGTGCCAGCAGTAAAAGCGGGAGTATCTCCTACGAGCAGTACTTC.

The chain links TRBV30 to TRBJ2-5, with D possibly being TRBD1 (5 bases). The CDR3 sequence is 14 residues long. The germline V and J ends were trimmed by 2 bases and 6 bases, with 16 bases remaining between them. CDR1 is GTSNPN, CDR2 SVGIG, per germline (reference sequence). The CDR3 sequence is CAWSLGQGTKTQYF. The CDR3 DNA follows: TGTGCCTGGAGTTTGGGCCAGGGTACGAAGACCCAGTACTTC.

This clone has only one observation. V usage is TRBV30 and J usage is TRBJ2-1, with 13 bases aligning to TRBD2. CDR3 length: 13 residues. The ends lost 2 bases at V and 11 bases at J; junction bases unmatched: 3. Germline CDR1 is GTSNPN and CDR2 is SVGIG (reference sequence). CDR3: CAWSPGLAGQQFF. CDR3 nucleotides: TGTGCCTGGAGTCCGGGACTAGCGGGACAGCAGTTCTTC.

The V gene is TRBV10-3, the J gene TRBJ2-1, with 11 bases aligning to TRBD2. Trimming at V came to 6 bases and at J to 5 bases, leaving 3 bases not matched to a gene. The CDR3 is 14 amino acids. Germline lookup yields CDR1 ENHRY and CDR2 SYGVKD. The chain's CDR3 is CAIRGTSGNNEQFF. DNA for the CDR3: TGTGCCATCAGGGGGACTAGCGGTAACAATGAGCAGTTCTTC.

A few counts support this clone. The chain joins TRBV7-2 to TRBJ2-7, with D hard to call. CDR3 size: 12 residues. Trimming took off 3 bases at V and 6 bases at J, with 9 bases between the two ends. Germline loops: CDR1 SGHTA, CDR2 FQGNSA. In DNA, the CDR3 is TGTGCCAGCAGCTTCAGACTTGGCGAGCAGTACTTC. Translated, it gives CASSFRLGEQYF.

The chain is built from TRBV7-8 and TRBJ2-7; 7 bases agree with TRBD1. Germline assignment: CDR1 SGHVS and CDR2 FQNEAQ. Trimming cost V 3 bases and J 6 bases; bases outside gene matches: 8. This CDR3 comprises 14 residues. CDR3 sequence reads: CASSLGQSVFEQYF. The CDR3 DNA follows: TGTGCCAGCAGCTTGGGACAGTCAGTATTCGAGCAGTACTTC.

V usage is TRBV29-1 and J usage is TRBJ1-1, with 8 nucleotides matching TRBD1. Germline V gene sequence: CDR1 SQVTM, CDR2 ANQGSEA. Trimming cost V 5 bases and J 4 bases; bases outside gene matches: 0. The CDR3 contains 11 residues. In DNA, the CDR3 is TGCAGCGTTACAGGGGGCACTGAAGCTTTCTTT. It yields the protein CSVTGGTEAFF.

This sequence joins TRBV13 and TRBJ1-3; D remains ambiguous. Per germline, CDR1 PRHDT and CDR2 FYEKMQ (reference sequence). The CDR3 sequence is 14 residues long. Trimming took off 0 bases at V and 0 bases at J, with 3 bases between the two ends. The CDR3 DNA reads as TGTGCCAGCAGCTTAGGCTTCTCTGGAAACACCATATATTTT. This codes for CASSLGFSGNTIYF.

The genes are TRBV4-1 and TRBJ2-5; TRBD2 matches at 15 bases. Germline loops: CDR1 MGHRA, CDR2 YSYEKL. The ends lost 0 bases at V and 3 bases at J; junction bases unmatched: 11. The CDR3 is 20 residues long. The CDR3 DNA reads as TGCGCCAGCAGCCAAGAACCGACCGGACTAGCGGGAGGGAGAGAAGAGACCCAGTACTTC. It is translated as CASSQEPTGLAGGREETQYF.

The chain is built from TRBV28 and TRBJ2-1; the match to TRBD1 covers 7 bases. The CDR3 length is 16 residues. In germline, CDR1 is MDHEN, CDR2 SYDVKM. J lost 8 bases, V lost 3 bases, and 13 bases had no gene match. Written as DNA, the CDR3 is TGTGCCAGCAGTTTTATAGGACGACAGGGTTCTGATGAGCAGTTCTTC. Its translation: CASSFIGRQGSDEQFF. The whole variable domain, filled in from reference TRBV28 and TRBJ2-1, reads DVKVTQSSRYLVKRTGEKVFLECVQDMDHENMFWYRQDPGLGLRLIYFSYDVKMKEKGDIPEGYSVSREKKERFSLILESASTNQTSMYLCASSFIGRQGSDEQFFGPGTRLTVL.